This entry describes one T cell receptor beta chain. The target of this receptor is not known. No base qualities exist here, and no much larger clone lies one base off it. CDR1 is given as GTSNPN and CDR2 as SVGIG, both from the germline V gene (reference sequence). Its CDR3 holds 11 amino acids, cysteine through phenylalanine. Kept here is only the CDR3 DNA, which spans 33 bases and is read in frame from base 1. V drops 4 bases and J drops 1 base, leaving 5 bases in between. The sample is drawn from a study of T cell responses to AZD1222 COVID-19 vaccine (dated by TCRdb to about 2021). In the study overall: Because spike-specific TCR depth and breadth did not differ between the two schedules, AZD1222 recipients who got a second dose at roughly 4 weeks were pooled with those who got a second dose at roughly 12 weeks. TCR sequencing covered some 250 trial participants: around 210 given two doses of AZD1222 and approximately 26 given two doses of MenACWY control vaccine. Enrollment into the trials was organized by age into subgroups of 18-55, 56-69 and 70-plus years, and those subgroups contained roughly 150, 30 and 60 TCR-sequenced participants, respectively. General findings and caveats noted by the study authors: Conclusions about previously exposed vaccinees are limited because only five to seven AZD1222 recipients were SARS-CoV-2 seropositive at baseline. The 56-69-year group was small, and its depth increase did not reach significance, likely because of low power. Participants were mostly white British and included more females than males, and it was suggested by the authors that clonal diversity may have been underestimated. Because no day 14 peak-response samples were available, the repertoires could be characterized only after the peak T cell response. Vaccine-associated CD4 TCRs spanned the whole spike protein, with dominant responses in regions 160-218 and 743-854. Spike-specific TCR breadth and depth rose significantly after two AZD1222 doses compared with day 0 and with MenACWY recipients. Nearly half of unique spike-specific TCRs reportedly recognized epitopes outside regions mutated in the B.1.351 and B.1.1.7 variants.

The CDR3 regions of human TCRbeta chains were analyzed by immunosequencing. The paper's processing steps were these. TCRs in the repertoires were compared against a reference library of SARS-CoV-2-specific TCRs that had been generated with the MIRA antigen-specificity platform. Breadth was defined as the fraction of unique TCRs that were SARS-CoV-2-associated, and depth was defined as the fraction of total T cells that were SARS-CoV-2-associated. Each spike-specific TCR was assigned to its reactive spike region and to a CD4 or CD8 class using the MIRA data. Log10-transformed breadth and depth values were compared by one-way ANOVA with Sidak's multiple comparisons tests. Not all clones reach the TCRdb copy of this immuneACCESS table, which keeps in-frame sequences only. Checked studies attribute under half of the gap to unresolved V genes and leave the rest unexplained. Clonal size and the V and J genes are those of that table, whereas D and trimming came from the DNA. The sample table shows some 190,000 clones, and roughly nine tenths are seen once. The ten most abundant clones make up 6.5% to 8.5% of the sample.

The sample's time point label is to be understood as: baseline before first vaccination. The vaccinee samples were drawn from two UK trials, COV001 and COV002, one of which was a single-blind randomized controlled phase 2/3 trial testing AZD1222 (ChAdOx1 nCoV-19) in healthy adults. Trial participant PBMC samples were collected at day 0 and day 28 after the second dose for TCRbeta chain sequencing. The sequenced sample was peripheral blood, obtained on day 0 of AZD1222 vaccination. The V and J segments used are TRBV30 and TRBJ2-7, with no reliable assignment of the D segment. This receptor was identified in an adult in good health. The CDR3 region has the sequence CAWKGSYEQYF. The DNA sequence reads TGTGCCTGGAAAGGGTCCTACGAGCAGTACTTC.